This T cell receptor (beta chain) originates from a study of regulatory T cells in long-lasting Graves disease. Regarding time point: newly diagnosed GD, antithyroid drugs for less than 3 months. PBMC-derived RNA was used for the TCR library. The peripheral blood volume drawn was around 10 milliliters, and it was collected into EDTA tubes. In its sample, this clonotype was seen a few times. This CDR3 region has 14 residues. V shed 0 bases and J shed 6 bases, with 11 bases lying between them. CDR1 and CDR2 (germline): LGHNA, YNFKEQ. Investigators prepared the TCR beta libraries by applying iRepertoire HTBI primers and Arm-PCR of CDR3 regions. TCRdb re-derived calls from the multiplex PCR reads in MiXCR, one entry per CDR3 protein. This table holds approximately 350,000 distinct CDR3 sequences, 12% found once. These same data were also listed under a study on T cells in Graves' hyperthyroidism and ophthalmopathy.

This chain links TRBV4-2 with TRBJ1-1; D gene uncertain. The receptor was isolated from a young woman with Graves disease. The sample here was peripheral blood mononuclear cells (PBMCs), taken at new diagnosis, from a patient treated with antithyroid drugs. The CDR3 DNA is TGTGCCAGCAGCCAAGAATCGAGGGCGTCTGAAGCTTTCTTT. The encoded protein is CASSQESRASEAFF.